This TCR beta chain was identified during a study of blood T cell repertoires in COVID-19. Study background: Both acute and convalescent COVID-19 samples were obtained from the United States, Italy and Spain. Sample material is recorded as cDNA or gDNA derived from T cells, B-cell-depleted T cells, or PBMCs.

The CDR3 runs to 16 residues. The V end lost 3 bases, the J end lost 5 bases, and 18 bases lay between the germline ends. From germline, CDR1 is MGHDK and CDR2 SYGVNS. This clone was counted a single time. Original processing methods: Using reference gene primer amplification, nucleated cell counts were estimated. Clones were sequenced by immunoSEQ multiplex PCR, and TCRdb holds only the in-frame ones, with some missing. The V and J calls and clone size are taken from that table; D and trimming were inferred from the DNA. The table lists tens of thousands of clones, approximately 84% of them singletons.

The sequenced sample was peripheral blood. The chain couples TRBV25-1 to TRBJ2-3, with D possibly being TRBD1 (6 bases). The receptor comes from a man between 65 and 79 years old with active COVID-19. CDR3 protein: CASSDQTGYEKDTQYF. In DNA form, the CDR3 reads TGTGCCAGCAGTGATCAGACAGGCTACGAGAAAGATACGCAGTATTTT.